The 4 T cell receptor beta chains listed next were all sequenced from one sample in a study of T cell responses to AZD1222 COVID-19 vaccine. Sequencing was performed with immunoSEQ multiplex PCR; in TCRdb, only in-frame clones are kept and a portion is missing. The sample includes some 180,000 clones, around 90% of them seen just once. The sample consisted of peripheral blood, taken 28 days after the second AZD1222 dose. The receptors shown here come from an adult who received the AZD1222 COVID-19 vaccine.

This clone has just one count. The rearrangement uses TRBV10-3 and TRBJ2-1, with D maybe TRBD2 (7 bases). Between the trimmed V and J ends, which lost 10 bases and 5 bases, there was a span of 18 bases. Germline lookup yields CDR1 ENHRY and CDR2 SYGVKD. There are 14 residues in the CDR3. In nucleotides, the CDR3 is TGTGCCACTGCTAGGAGCGGGACACACAATGAGCAGTTCTTC. This sequence encodes CATARSGTHNEQFF.

The chain joins TRBV3-1 (or the pseudogene TRBV3-2) to TRBJ1-6; D perhaps matches TRBD1 (5 bases). The CDR3 has 15 amino acids. The germline CDR1 and CDR2 sequences are LGHDT and YNNKEL (reference sequence). The germline V and J ends were trimmed by 1 base and 12 bases, with 16 bases remaining between them. The CDR3 loop is CASSQVGADNQPLHF. The CDR3 DNA reads TGTGCCAGCAGCCAAGTCGGGGCAGACAATCAACCCCTCCACTTT.

This clone was seen a handful of times. The chain uses TRBV7-2 and TRBJ2-3, with D uncertain. V was pared by 1 base and J by 1 base, with 12 bases between. The CDR3 has 16 residues. CDR1 is SGHTA and CDR2 is FQGNSA in the germline V gene. CDR3 in DNA: TGTGCCAGCAGCTTAGGTACAGCGTCGGGCACAGATACGCAGTATTTT. Its protein product is CASSLGTASGTDTQYF.

This chain links TRBV10-3 with TRBJ1-2; D gene ambiguous. Germline CDR1 reads ENHRY; CDR2 reads SYGVKD. Trimming removed 7 bases from V and 3 bases from J, with 6 bases in between. This CDR3 is 11 amino acids long. CDR3 region: CAITQDYGYTF. The CDR3, as DNA: TGTGCCATCACACAAGACTATGGCTACACCTTC.